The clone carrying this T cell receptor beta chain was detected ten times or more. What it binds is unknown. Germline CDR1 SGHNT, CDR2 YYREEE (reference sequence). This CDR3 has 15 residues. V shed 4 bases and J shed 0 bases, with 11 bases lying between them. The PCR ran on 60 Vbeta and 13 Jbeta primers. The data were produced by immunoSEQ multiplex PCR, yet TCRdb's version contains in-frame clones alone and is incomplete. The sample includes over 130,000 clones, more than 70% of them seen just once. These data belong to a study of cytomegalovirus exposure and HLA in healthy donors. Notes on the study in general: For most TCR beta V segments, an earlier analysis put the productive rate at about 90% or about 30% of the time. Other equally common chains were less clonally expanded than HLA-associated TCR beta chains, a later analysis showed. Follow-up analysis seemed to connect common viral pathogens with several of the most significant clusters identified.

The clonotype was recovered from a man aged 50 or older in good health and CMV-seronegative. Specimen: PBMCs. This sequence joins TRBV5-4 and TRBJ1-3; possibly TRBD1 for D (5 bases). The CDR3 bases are TGTGCCAGCAGCGCCGGGACTGTCTCTGGAAACACCATATATTTT. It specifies CASSAGTVSGNTIYF.